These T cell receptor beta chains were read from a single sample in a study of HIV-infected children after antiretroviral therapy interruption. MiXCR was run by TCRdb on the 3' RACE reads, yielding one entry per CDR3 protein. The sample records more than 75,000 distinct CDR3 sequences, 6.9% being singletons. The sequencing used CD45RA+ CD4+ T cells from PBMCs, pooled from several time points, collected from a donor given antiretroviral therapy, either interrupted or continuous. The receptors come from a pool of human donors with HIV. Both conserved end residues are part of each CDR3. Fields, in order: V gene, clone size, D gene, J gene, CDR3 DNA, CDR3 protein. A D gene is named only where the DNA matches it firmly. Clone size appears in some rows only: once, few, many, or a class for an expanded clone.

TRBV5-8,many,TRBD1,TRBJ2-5,TGTGCCAGCAGCTTGGTGGGCGGACAGGGGGCCTGGGACCAGTACTTC,CASSLVGGQGAWDQYF
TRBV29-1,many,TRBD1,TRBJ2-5,TGCAGCGTTGGGCAGGGGGCCTGGGGAGAGACCCAGTACTTC,CSVGQGAWGETQYF
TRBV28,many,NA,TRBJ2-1,TGTGCCAGCAGTTTGGCTAGCATAAATGAGCAGTTCTTC,CASSLASINEQFF
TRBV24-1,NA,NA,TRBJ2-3,TGTGCCACCAGTGAGCGCGATAAACAGGCCGAGACCCCAAAAGATACGCAGTATTTT,CATSERDKQAETPKDTQYF
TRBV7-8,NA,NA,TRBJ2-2,TGTGCCAGCAGCTTAGGGGGGATGAACACCGGGGAGCTGTTTTTT,CASSLGGMNTGELFF
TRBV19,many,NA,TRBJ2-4,TGTGCCAGTAGTACTCCCGGGACATCCGAAGTAGGCATTCAGTACTTC,CASSTPGTSEVGIQYF
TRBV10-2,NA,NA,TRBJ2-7,TGCGCCAGCAGTGAGTTACCAGGGGGAGGGCTTGCCTACGAGCAGTACTTC,CASSELPGGGLAYEQYF
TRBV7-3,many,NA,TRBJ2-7,TGTGCCAGCAGCTTAGGCGCAGGAGGAGAGCAGTACTTC,CASSLGAGGEQYF
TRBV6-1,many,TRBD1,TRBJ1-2,TGTGCCAGCAGCGCCAGGGGGGCTACTAACTATGGCTACACCTTC,CASSARGATNYGYTF
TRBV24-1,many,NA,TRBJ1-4,TGTGCCACCAGTGGAGGGAATGAAAAACTGTTTTTT,CATSGGNEKLFF
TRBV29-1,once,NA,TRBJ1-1,TGCAGCGTTGCAGGGGAAGGACAGTCCGGGATGAACACTGAAGCTTTCTTT,CSVAGEGQSGMNTEAFF
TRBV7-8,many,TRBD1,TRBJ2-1,TGTGCCAGCAGCTTAGTGCGGGTCAGGGAACTCCGACAGGGCAATGAGCAGTTCTTC,CASSLVRVRELRQGNEQFF
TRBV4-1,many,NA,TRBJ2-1,TGCGCCAGCAGCCAACCCAGGACCTTAGGCAATGAGCAGTTCTTC,CASSQPRTLGNEQFF
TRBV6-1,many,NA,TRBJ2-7,TGTGCCAGCAGCGAGTCCCCAGGCTCGAGCGGCGAGCAGTACTTC,CASSESPGSSGEQYF
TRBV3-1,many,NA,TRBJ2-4,TGTGCCAGCAGCCTCGTCTTGGAGGGGCGTAGTCCCAAAAACATTCAGTACTTC,CASSLVLEGRSPKNIQYF
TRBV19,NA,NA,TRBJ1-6,TGTGCCAGCAGTCTGGACAGTTCCTATAATTCGCCCCTCTACTTT,CASSLDSSYNSPLYF
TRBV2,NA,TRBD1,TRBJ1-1,TGTGCCAGCAGTTACCGGGACAGGGGAAACACTGAAGCTTTCTTT,CASSYRDRGNTEAFF
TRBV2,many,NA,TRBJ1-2,TGTGCCAGCAGTGAAGCAACAGCCTATGGCTACACCTTC,CASSEATAYGYTF
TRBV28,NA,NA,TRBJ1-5,TGTACCAGCACTAAGGCTTGGCAGGGTGGATATCGGCCCCAGCATTTT,CTSTKAWQGGYRPQHF
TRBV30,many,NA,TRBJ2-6,TGTGCCTGGAGTGAATGGCACAGGGTAAGCTCTGGGGCCAACGTCCTGACTTTC,CAWSEWHRVSSGANVLTF
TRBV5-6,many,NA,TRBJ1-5,TGTGCCAGCAGCTTTGGTGGGTCTATTCAGCCCCAGCATTTT,CASSFGGSIQPQHF
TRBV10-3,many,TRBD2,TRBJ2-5,TGTGCCACTCAGCGGGAACACCAAGAGACCCAGTACTTC,CATQREHQETQYF
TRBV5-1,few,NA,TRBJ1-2,TGCGCCAGCAGCTTGGTTGCAGGGTATGGCTACACCTTC,CASSLVAGYGYTF
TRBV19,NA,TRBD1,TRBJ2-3,TGTGCCAGTATGAGGGGGCTCGGCACAGATACGCAGTATTTT,CASMRGLGTDTQYF
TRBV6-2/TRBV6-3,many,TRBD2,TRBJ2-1,TGTGCCAGCAGTTACGAGGGACTAGGGTACAATGAGCAGTTCTTC,CASSYEGLGYNEQFF
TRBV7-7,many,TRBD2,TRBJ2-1,TGTGCTAGCAGCTTACGTCCGGCCCTACTAGCGGGGAGGAATGAGCAGTTCTTC,CASSLRPALLAGRNEQFF
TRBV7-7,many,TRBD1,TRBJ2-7,TGTGCTAGCAGCCCCGCGGGACAGGCGTGGGAGCAGTACTTC,CASSPAGQAWEQYF
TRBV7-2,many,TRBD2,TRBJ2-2,TGTGCCAGCAGCTTAGTGGGGACTAGTGACACCGGGGAGCTGTTTTTT,CASSLVGTSDTGELFF
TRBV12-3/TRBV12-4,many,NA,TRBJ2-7,TGTGCCAGCAGGCAAGCAAGCCACGAGCAGTACTTC,CASRQASHEQYF
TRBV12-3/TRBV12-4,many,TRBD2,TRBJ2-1,TGTGCCAGCAGTTTACTTCTAGCGGGAGGTCCTTACAATGAGCAGTTCTTC,CASSLLLAGGPYNEQFF
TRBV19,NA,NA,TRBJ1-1,TGTGCCAGTAGTAACATGAACACTGAAGCTTTCTTT,CASSNMNTEAFF
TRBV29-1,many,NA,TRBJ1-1,TGCAGCGTTGTGGCAGCGAACACTGAAGCTTTCTTT,CSVVAANTEAFF
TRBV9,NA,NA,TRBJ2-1,TGTGCCAGCAGCCCTGGGCACCTCAATGAGCAGTTCTTC,CASSPGHLNEQFF
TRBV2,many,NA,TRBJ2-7,TGTGCCTGTCGGACAAACTCCTACGAGCAGTACTTC,CACRTNSYEQYF
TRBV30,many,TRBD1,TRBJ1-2,TGTGCCTGGACAGGGGGCGTATACGGCTACACCTTC,CAWTGGVYGYTF
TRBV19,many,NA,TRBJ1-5,TGTGCCAGTAGTTGGGGAACCGGGGGCAGCAATCAGCCCCAGCATTTT,CASSWGTGGSNQPQHF
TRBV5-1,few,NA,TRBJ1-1,TGCGCCAGCAGCTTGTCGACGGTGAACACTGAAGCTTTCTTT,CASSLSTVNTEAFF
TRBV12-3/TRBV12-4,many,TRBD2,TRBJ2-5,TGTGCCAGCAGTTCGGGACTAGCGGGAGTGAAGGAGACCCAGTACTTC,CASSSGLAGVKETQYF
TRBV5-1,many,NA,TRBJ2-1,TGCGCCAGCAGCTTGGACACTGTCTACAATGAGCAGTTCTTC,CASSLDTVYNEQFF
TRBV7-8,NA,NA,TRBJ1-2,TGTGCCAGCAGCTTAGCCGCAGGGAGGTATGGCTACACCTTC,CASSLAAGRYGYTF
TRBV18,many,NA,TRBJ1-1,TGTGCCAGCTCACCACGGGCTGGGTGGACTGAAGCTTTCTTT,CASSPRAGWTEAFF
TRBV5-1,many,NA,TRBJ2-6,TGCGCCAGCAGCCCGTCGGACAGTCCTCCAGGCTCTGGGGCCAACGTCCTGACTTTC,CASSPSDSPPGSGANVLTF
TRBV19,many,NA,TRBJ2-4,TGTGCCAGTAGTATCGTCCACGGCGGAAACATTCAGTACTTC,CASSIVHGGNIQYF
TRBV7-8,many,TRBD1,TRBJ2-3,TGTGCCAGCAGCCCGCACACATTCTCGGACAGGGGGCACACAGATACGCAGTATTTT,CASSPHTFSDRGHTDTQYF
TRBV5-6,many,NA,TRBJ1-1,TGTGCCAGCAGCTTGGGACAGACGATTAAGACTGAAGCTTTCTTT,CASSLGQTIKTEAFF
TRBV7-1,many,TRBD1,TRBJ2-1,TGTGCCAGCAGCTCAGGGGAAAGAACCGGACAGGAGAAGCAGTTCTTC,CASSSGERTGQEKQFF
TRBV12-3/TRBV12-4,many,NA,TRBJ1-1,TGTGCCAGCAGTTTTGCGGTGAACACTGAAGCTTTCTTT,CASSFAVNTEAFF
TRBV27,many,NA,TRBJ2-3,TGTGCCAGCAGTTTGTTGTACAGAGGCACAGATACGCAGTATTTT,CASSLLYRGTDTQYF
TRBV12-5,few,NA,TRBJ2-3,TGTGCTAGTGGTCCCTTGGGGGGTACGCAGTATTTT,CASGPLGGTQYF
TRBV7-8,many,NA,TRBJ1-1,TGTGCCAGCAGCTTAGAAGTCTCGAACACTGAAGCTTTCTTT,CASSLEVSNTEAFF
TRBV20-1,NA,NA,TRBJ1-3,TGCAGTGCTAGAGAGAACCTTGCGCGGGACACCATATATTTT,CSARENLARDTIYF
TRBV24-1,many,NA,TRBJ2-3,TGTGCCACCAGTGGAGGGAGCACAGATACGCAGTATTTT,CATSGGSTDTQYF
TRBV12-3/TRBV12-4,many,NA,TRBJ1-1,TGTGCCAGCAGTACACAGGGAAAGAACACTGAAGCTTTCTTT,CASSTQGKNTEAFF
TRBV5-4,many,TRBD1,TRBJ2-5,TGTGCCAGCAGCTTTCCCGCGACAGGGGTGGTTGGAGAGACCCAGTACTTC,CASSFPATGVVGETQYF
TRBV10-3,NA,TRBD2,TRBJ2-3,TGTGCCATCAGCCCTAGCGGGAGCCCCACAGATACGCAGTATTTT,CAISPSGSPTDTQYF
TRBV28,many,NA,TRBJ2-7,TGTGCCAGCAGTTTGGTCCTAGACGAGCAGTACTTC,CASSLVLDEQYF